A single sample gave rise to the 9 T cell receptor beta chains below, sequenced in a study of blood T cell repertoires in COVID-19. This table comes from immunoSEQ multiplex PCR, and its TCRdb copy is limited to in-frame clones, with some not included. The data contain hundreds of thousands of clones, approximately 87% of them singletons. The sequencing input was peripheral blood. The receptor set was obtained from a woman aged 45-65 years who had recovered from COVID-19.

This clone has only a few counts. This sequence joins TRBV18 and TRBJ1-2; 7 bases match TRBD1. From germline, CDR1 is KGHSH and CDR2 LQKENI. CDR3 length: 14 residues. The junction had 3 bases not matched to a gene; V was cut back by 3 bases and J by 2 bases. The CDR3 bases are TGTGCCAGCTCACCGGGACAGCAAAACTATGGCTACACCTTC. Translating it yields CASSPGQQNYGYTF. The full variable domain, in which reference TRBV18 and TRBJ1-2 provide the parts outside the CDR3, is NAGVMQNPRHLVRRRGQEARLRCSPMKGHSHVYWYRQLPEEGLKFMVYLQKENIIDESGMPKERFSAEFPKEGPSILRIQQVVRGDSAAYFCASSPGQQNYGYTFGSGTRLTVV.

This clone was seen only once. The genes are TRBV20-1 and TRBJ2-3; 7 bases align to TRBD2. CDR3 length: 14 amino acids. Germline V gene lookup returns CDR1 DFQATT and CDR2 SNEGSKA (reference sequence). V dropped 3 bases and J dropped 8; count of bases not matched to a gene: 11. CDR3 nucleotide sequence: TGCAGTGCTAGTTCGGGACTACCACAGACTACGCAGTATTTT. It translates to CSASSGLPQTTQYF.

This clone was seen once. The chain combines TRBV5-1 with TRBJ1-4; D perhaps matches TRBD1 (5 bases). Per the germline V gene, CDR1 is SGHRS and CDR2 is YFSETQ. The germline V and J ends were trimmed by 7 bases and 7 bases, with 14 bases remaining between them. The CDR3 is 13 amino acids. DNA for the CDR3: TGCGCCAGCCGCGGGGGGTTCACTGAAAAACTGTTTTTT. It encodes CASRGGFTEKLFF.

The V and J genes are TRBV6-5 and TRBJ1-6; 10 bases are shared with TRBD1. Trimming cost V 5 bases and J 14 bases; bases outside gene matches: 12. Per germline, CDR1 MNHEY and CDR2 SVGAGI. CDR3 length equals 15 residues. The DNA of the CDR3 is TGTGCCAGCAGTCGAGGGACAGGGGTTGGGGGGGCCCTCCACTTT. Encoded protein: CASSRGTGVGGALHF.

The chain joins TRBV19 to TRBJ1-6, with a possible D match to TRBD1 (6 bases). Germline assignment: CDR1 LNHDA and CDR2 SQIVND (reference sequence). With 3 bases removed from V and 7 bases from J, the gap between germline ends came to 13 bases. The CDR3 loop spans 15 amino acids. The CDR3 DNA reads TGTGCCAGTAGTATCAACAGGGAAGGGAATTCACCCCTCCACTTT. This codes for CASSINREGNSPLHF.

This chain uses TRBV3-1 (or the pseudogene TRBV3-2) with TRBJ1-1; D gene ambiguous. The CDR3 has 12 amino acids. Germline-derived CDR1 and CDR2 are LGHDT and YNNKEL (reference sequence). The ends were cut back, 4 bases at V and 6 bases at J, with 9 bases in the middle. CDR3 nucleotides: TGTGCCAGCAGCCGGCCCGGGGCTGAAGCTTTCTTT. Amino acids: CASSRPGAEAFF.

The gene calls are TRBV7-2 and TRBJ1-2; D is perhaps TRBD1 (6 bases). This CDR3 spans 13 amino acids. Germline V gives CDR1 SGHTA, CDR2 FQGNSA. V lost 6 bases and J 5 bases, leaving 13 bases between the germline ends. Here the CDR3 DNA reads TGTGCCAGCAGTTCCGGGACACCGTATGGCTACACCTTC. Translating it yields CASSSGTPYGYTF.

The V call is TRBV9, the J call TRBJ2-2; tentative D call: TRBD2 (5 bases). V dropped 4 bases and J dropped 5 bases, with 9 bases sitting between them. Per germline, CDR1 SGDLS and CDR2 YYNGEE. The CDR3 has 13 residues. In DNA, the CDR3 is TGTGCCAGCAGCCAAACGGGGACCGGGGAGCTGTTTTTT. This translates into CASSQTGTGELFF.

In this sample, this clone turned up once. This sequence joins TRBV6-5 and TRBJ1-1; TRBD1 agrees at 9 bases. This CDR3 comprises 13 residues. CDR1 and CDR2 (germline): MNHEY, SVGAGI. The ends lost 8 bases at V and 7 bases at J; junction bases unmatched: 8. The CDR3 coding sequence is TGTGCCAGCTCCGGGACAGGGTGGGTTGAAGCTTTCTTT. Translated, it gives CASSGTGWVEAFF.